The 2 T cell receptor beta chains below all came from one sample that was sequenced in a study of CD8+ T cells in alopecia areata (dated by TCRdb to the late 2010s). In light of the paper, this sample's time point label describes: about 25 weeks on oral tofacitinib. The treatment or condition label corresponds to: oral pan-JAK inhibitor, 5-10 mg twice daily. Libraries were built with the immunoSEQ multiplex PCR assay. For TCR sequencing, RNA was extracted from every sample and reverse transcribed into cDNA to serve as template. As stored in TCRdb, this immuneACCESS dataset retains in-frame rearrangements with V and J assigned. A fraction of the clones does not appear; measured against another copy, unresolved V genes explain less than half of the discrepancy, and the remainder lacks a known reason. The sample includes 270,000 or so clones, with 58% observed a single time. Jointly, the top ten make up more than 1.5% of the sample.

Sequences were derived from CD4+ T cells sorted from blood, sampled at week 24, from a patient treated with tofacitinib. These TCRs come from a human donor with alopecia areata.

The V gene is TRBV25-1, the J gene TRBJ1-2; TRBD1 might be the D (6 bases). Germline-derived CDR1 and CDR2 are MGHDK and SYGVNS. V lost 6 bases and J lost 9, with 11 bases in between. The CDR3 totals 11 residues. Written as DNA, the CDR3 is TGTGCCAGCAGACAGGGTCTGAGCTACACCTTC. Its translation is CASRQGLSYTF.

This clone was seen only a few times. This chain joins TRBV23-1 and TRBJ1-1; D remains ambiguous. TRBV23-1 is marked as an open reading frame, function uncertain. With 5 bases removed from V and 1 base from J, the gap between germline ends came to 8 bases. The CDR3 is 13 residues long. The CDR3 region has the DNA TGCGCCAGCAGTGAGGAGGGGAACACTGAAGCTTTCTTT. Protein sequence: CASSEEGNTEAFF.